This T cell receptor (beta chain) was captured by sequencing in a study of blood T cell repertoires in COVID-19. Study at large: Acute and convalescent COVID-19 specimens originated in the United States, Italy and Spain. Nucleic acid was either cDNA or gDNA, and it came from T cells, B-cell-depleted T cells, or PBMCs.

Individuals drawn from 24 US areas were roughly 18 to 95 years old. The V end was cut by 1 base, the J end by 5 bases, with 14 bases between. The CDR3 is made up of 16 amino acids. Germline loops: CDR1 MNHNS, CDR2 SASEGT. This clone was observed a single time. Original data processing: Amplification of reference gene primers was used by the study to estimate nucleated cell counts. Here immunoSEQ multiplex PCR was the method, and the copy in TCRdb shows in-frame clones only, minus some. V, J and clone size are taken as reported in that table, and D and trimming were inferred from the DNA itself. The sample shows a few hundred thousand clones, around nine tenths of them seen only once.

The source of this sequence is a woman younger than 35 who had been exposed to COVID-19. Sequencing was done on a sample of PBMCs or T cells enriched from blood (not recorded which). This chain links TRBV6-1 with TRBJ2-2; a weak D match, TRBD1 (6 bases). CDR3 nucleotides: TGTGCCAGCAGTGAAGGTACAGGGTGGTGGACCGGGGAGCTGTTTTTT. It specifies CASSEGTGWWTGELFF.